A single sample is the source of the 22 T cell receptor beta chains below, sequenced in a study of control samples from healthy donors and cancer patients. Method: immunoSEQ multiplex PCR; TCRdb's copy keeps in-frame clones and lacks some. The sample lists about 60,000 clones, around 90% occurring once. Sequenced material: blood. Source of these receptors: a man aged 50 or older in good health.

V usage is TRBV24-1 and J usage is TRBJ2-7; D gene unclear. V gave up 0 bases and J gave up 0 bases, with 11 bases separating them. The V gene's germline CDR1 is KGHDR and CDR2 SFDVKD. CDR3 length: 16 amino acids. The CDR3 region is CATSDLCGTVSYEQYF. As DNA, the CDR3 is TGTGCCACCAGTGATTTGTGCGGAACGGTCTCCTACGAGCAGTACTTC.

The rearrangement joins TRBV10-3 to TRBJ1-1; perhaps TRBD1 as D (5 bases). Trimming took 3 bases from V and 5 from J, leaving 13 bases between them. This CDR3 spans 14 amino acids. Looked up from germline, CDR1 is ENHRY and CDR2 is SYGVKD. CDR3 amino acids: CAISDQGIKTEAFF. In DNA, the CDR3 is TGTGCCATCAGTGATCAGGGCATTAAAACTGAAGCTTTCTTT.

This clone was picked up a small number of times. The V and J genes are TRBV6-5 and TRBJ1-5, with D unresolved. CDR3 length equals 14 residues. The germline V gene has CDR1 MNHEY and CDR2 SVGAGI. Deletions cut 5 bases from V and 4 bases from J, with 12 bases between. CDR3 in DNA: TGTGCCAGCAGTCCCCACGCCAGGAATCAGCCCCAGCATTTT. Amino acid sequence: CASSPHARNQPQHF.

The chain combines TRBV27 with TRBJ2-7; D tentatively reads TRBD1 or TRBD2 (5 bases each). Trimming took 3 bases from V and 11 from J, leaving 11 bases between them. The CDR3 runs 11 residues. Germline assignment: CDR1 MNHEY and CDR2 SMNVEV (reference sequence). The CDR3 reads CASSFGAAEYF. In nucleotides, the CDR3 is TGTGCCAGCAGTTTCGGGGCTGCCGAGTACTTC.

The genes are TRBV5-1 and TRBJ2-5, with a tentative D call TRBD1 (5 bases). The CDR3 has 14 amino acids. V was cut by 0 bases and J by 3 bases, with 9 bases left in between. Per the germline V gene, CDR1 is SGHRS and CDR2 is YFSETQ. In DNA, the CDR3 is TGCGCCAGCAGCTTGGGATCGACAGAAGAGACCCAGTACTTC. Residues: CASSLGSTEETQYF.

The J gene is TRBJ1-6, the V gene TRBV2; D is possibly TRBD1 (5 bases). This CDR3 region has 14 residues. The germline V and J ends were trimmed by 6 bases and 10 bases, with 16 bases remaining between them. Germline V CDR1 and CDR2: SNHLY, FYNNEI. CDR3 loop: CASSIDFRGSPLHF. CDR3 bases: TGTGCCAGCAGCATAGATTTTAGGGGCTCACCCCTCCACTTT.

V and J are TRBV30 and TRBJ2-7, with 10 bases identical to TRBD1. The CDR3 has 14 residues. Trimming at V came to 2 bases and at J to 4 bases, leaving 5 bases not matched to a gene. Germline values: CDR1 GTSNPN, CDR2 SVGIG (reference sequence). The CDR3: CAWSRQGASYEQYF. CDR3 bases: TGTGCCTGGAGTAGACAGGGGGCGTCGTACGAGCAGTACTTC.

This rearrangement joins TRBV7-2 to TRBJ1-1, with D possibly TRBD1 on 6 matching bases. Trimming cost V 3 bases and J 3 bases, with 11 bases left between them. The CDR3 is 14 residues long. Per germline, CDR1 SGHTA and CDR2 FQGNSA. The CDR3 nucleotides read TGTGCCAGCAGCTTTATTCAGGGGTACACTGAAGCTTTCTTT. The encoded protein is CASSFIQGYTEAFF.

The chain employs TRBV7-9 and TRBJ2-5; 8 nucleotides match TRBD2. The V gene end was trimmed by 7 bases and the J gene end by 3 bases; junction bases not matched to a gene: 13. The length of the CDR3 is 16 residues. CDR1 and CDR2 from the germline V gene are SEHNR and FQNEAQ (reference sequence). This chain's CDR3 is CASTNAKGLAKETQYF. In nucleotides, the CDR3 is TGTGCCAGCACCAACGCCAAAGGACTAGCCAAAGAGACCCAGTACTTC.

This chain joins TRBV19 and TRBJ1-5, with TRBD1 identical over 7 bases. The length of the CDR3 is 16 residues. The germline CDR1 and CDR2 sequences are LNHDA and SQIVND (reference sequence). V dropped 4 bases and J dropped 7; count of bases not matched to a gene: 13. CDR3 region: CASSNYDREVDQPQHF. The CDR3 DNA follows: TGTGCCAGTAGTAACTACGACAGGGAGGTGGACCAGCCCCAGCATTTT.

The rearrangement joins TRBV19 to TRBJ1-1, with D tentatively TRBD1 (6 bases). Germline-derived CDR1 and CDR2 are LNHDA and SQIVND (reference sequence). The CDR3 runs to 17 residues. V lost 5 bases to trimming and J lost 5 bases, with 24 bases between them. CDR3 DNA sequence: TGTGCCAGTAGTGTACCCCTCTTTGCGGGGGCTAATACTGAAGCTTTCTTT. Protein product: CASSVPLFAGANTEAFF. Variable domain in full (rest from reference TRBV19 and TRBJ1-1): DGGITQSPKYLFRKEGQNVTLSCEQNLNHDAMYWYRQDPGQGLRLIYYSQIVNDFQKGDIAEGYSVSREKKESFPLTVTSAQKNPTAFYLCASSVPLFAGANTEAFFGQGTRLTVV.

J is TRBJ2-3 and V is TRBV30; D call uncertain. V was clipped by 0 bases and J by 0 bases, with 7 bases between them. Germline lookup yields CDR1 GTSNPN and CDR2 SVGIG (reference sequence). CDR3 length: 14 amino acids. Written as DNA, the CDR3 is TGTGCCTGGAGTGTACGGCGGAGCACAGATACGCAGTATTTT. It yields the protein CAWSVRRSTDTQYF.

This chain connects TRBV7-3 to TRBJ2-3, with 7 nucleotides matching TRBD1. This CDR3 comprises 16 residues. V lost 5 bases, J lost 0 bases, and 8 bases stayed unmatched. Germline V gene sequence: CDR1 SGHTA, CDR2 FQGTGA. The CDR3 nucleotides are TGTGCCAGCAGCCGAAAAGGGGGCTTAAGCACAGATACGCAGTATTTT. The encoded protein is CASSRKGGLSTDTQYF.

The J gene is TRBJ2-3, the V gene TRBV4-3; TRBD2 matches at 9 bases. Germline CDR1 and CDR2: LGHNA and YSLEER. Trimming at V came to 3 bases and at J to 0 bases, leaving 7 bases not matched to a gene. The CDR3 is 17 amino acids. The CDR3 reads CASSQNPSGTSTDTQYF. Here the CDR3 DNA reads TGCGCCAGCAGCCAGAACCCTAGCGGGACTAGCACAGATACGCAGTATTTT.

This clone appeared a single time. The rearrangement uses TRBV28 and TRBJ2-7, with 15 bases aligning to TRBD2. CDR1 MDHEN and CDR2 SYDVKM come from the germline V gene. The CDR3 length is 15 residues. Trimming removed 5 bases from V and 4 bases from J; junction bases left unmatched: 3. The CDR3 loop reads CASSAGTSGRYEQYF. In DNA, the CDR3 is TGTGCCAGCAGTGCAGGGACTAGCGGGAGGTACGAGCAGTACTTC.

The rearrangement links TRBV7-2 to TRBJ2-5; TRBD2 matches at 9 bases. V was clipped by 3 bases and J by 5 bases; unmatched bases: 10. Germline V CDR1 and CDR2: SGHTA, FQGNSA. This CDR3 comprises 16 residues. The CDR3 nucleotides read TGTGCCAGCAGCTTTAAGACTAGCGGAGAGGGGGAGACCCAGTACTTC. This sequence encodes CASSFKTSGEGETQYF.

The rearrangement uses TRBV28 and TRBJ1-2; TRBD1 is a possible D gene (5 bases). Germline lookup yields CDR1 MDHEN and CDR2 SYDVKM. This CDR3 region has 14 residues. V lost 5 bases, J lost 0 bases, and 10 bases lay in between. CDR3 coding DNA: TGTGCCAGCAGTGCCCCAGGGTCTAACTATGGCTACACCTTC. This translates into CASSAPGSNYGYTF.

V and J are TRBV7-9 and TRBJ2-5; 10 bases are shared with TRBD2. The V gene end was trimmed by 0 bases and the J gene end by 2 bases; junction bases not matched to a gene: 6. The CDR3 spans 17 residues. Germline CDR1 and CDR2: SEHNR and FQNEAQ (reference sequence). The CDR3 sequence: CASSLALAGVRQETQYF. CDR3 sequence (DNA): TGTGCCAGCAGCTTAGCTCTAGCGGGAGTTAGGCAAGAGACCCAGTACTTC.

The chain employs TRBV29-1 and TRBJ2-3, with TRBD2 as a possible D gene (5 bases). The CDR3 contains 18 residues. Germline V gene lookup returns CDR1 SQVTM and CDR2 ANQGSEA. V was clipped by 2 bases and J by 2 bases, with 23 bases between them. CDR3: CSVEFDVQLGPTTDTQYF. The CDR3, as DNA: TGCAGCGTTGAATTCGACGTTCAACTAGGGCCTACCACAGATACGCAGTATTTT.

The gene calls are TRBV19 and TRBJ1-5; TRBD1 agrees at 8 bases. The CDR3 has 14 amino acids. Losses at the gene ends were 2 bases for V and 7 bases for J; bases not matched to a gene: 4. Germline CDR1 and CDR2: LNHDA and SQIVND (reference sequence). CDR3 sequence reads: CASSILQGDQPQHF. The DNA of the CDR3 is TGTGCCAGTAGTATATTACAGGGGGACCAGCCCCAGCATTTT.

The chain recombines TRBV7-2 with TRBJ2-3; 7 bases map to TRBD2. Germline V CDR1 and CDR2: SGHTA, FQGNSA. CDR3 length equals 14 residues. J lost 5 bases, V lost 5 bases, and 7 bases had no gene match. Here the CDR3 reads CASSPGLVVDTQYF. The CDR3 coding sequence is TGTGCCAGCAGCCCTGGACTAGTGGTAGATACGCAGTATTTT. Drawing the rest from reference TRBV7-2 and TRBJ2-3, the complete variable domain is GAGVSQSPSNKVTEKGKDVELRCDPISGHTALYWYRQSLGQGLEFLIYFQGNSAPDKSGLPSDRFSAERTGGSVSTLTIQRTQQEDSAVYLCASSPGLVVDTQYFGPGTRLTVL.

The chain couples TRBV4-3 to TRBJ2-3, with 8 bases lining up with TRBD2. The CDR3 has 20 residues. The germline CDR1 and CDR2 sequences are LGHNA and YSLEER. Germline trimming cut 0 bases from V and 3 bases from J; bases unmatched to any gene: 17. CDR3 residues: CASSQDGLGNRGGRTDTQYF. The CDR3 nucleotides read TGCGCCAGCAGCCAAGATGGTCTCGGAAATCGGGGCGGGAGGACAGATACGCAGTATTTT.